The rows below give T cell receptor beta chains drawn from one sample of a study of T cells in Graves' hyperthyroidism and ophthalmopathy. TCRdb called the multiplex PCR reads again in MiXCR, with one record for every CDR3 protein. The table has some 490,000 distinct CDR3 sequences, 15% to 20% seen once; the top ten hold around 32%. The sequenced sample consisted of blood. These receptors came from a woman aged 30 to 39 with Graves' ophthalmopathy. Each CDR3 is given with its conserved first and last residue. A D gene is named only where the DNA matches it firmly. Size is stated for part of the rows, as once, few or many counts, or as a class when the clone is expanded.

V: TRBV28
D: NA
J: TRBJ2-7
size: many
CDR3: CASSEGYSEQYF
DNA: TGTGCCAGCAGTGAGGGGTATAGCGAGCAGTACTTC

V: TRBV7-2
D: NA
J: TRBJ2-1
size: many
CDR3: CASSLAAGAQGNEQFF
DNA: TGTGCCAGCAGCTTAGCGGCAGGGGCGCAGGGCAATGAGCAGTTCTTC

V: TRBV28
D: NA
J: TRBJ1-6
size: NA
CDR3: CASRTEDYSPLHF
DNA: TGTGCCAGTAGGACAGAAGATTATTCACCCCTCCACTTT

V: TRBV10-1
D: NA
J: TRBJ2-5
size: NA
CDR3: CASSESGPQGQYF
DNA: TGCGCCAGCAGTGAGTCTGGTCCCCAGGGACAGTACTTC

V: TRBV5-1
D: NA
J: TRBJ1-1
size: NA
CDR3: CASCKGTTNTEAFF
DNA: TGCGCCAGCTGCAAAGGGACAACCAACACTGAAGCTTTCTTT

V: TRBV10-3
D: NA
J: TRBJ2-1
size: NA
CDR3: CAISGQSLTYNEQFF
DNA: TGTGCCATCAGTGGACAGTCCCTAACCTACAATGAGCAGTTCTTC

V: TRBV10-3
D: TRBD1
J: TRBJ2-2
size: NA
CDR3: CAMQPGQGPGELFF
DNA: TGTGCCATGCAACCGGGACAGGGTCCCGGGGAGCTGTTTTTT

V: TRBV7-2
D: NA
J: TRBJ2-2
size: many
CDR3: CASSRDQTTGELFF
DNA: TGTGCCAGCAGCAGGGACCAGACCACCGGGGAGCTGTTTTTT

V: TRBV20-1
D: TRBD2
J: TRBJ2-3
size: NA
CDR3: CSASHTSGSLTDTQYF
DNA: TGCAGTGCTAGCCATACTAGCGGGAGCCTCACAGATACGCAGTATTTT

V: TRBV7-2
D: NA
J: TRBJ2-7
size: many
CDR3: CASSLEGSSYEQYF
DNA: TGTGCCAGCAGCTTGGAGGGCAGCTCCTACGAGCAGTACTTC

V: TRBV11-2
D: TRBD2
J: TRBJ2-3
size: NA
CDR3: CASSLLAGGPMDTQYF
DNA: TGTGCCAGCAGCCTACTAGCGGGAGGGCCGATGGATACGCAGTATTTT

V: TRBV30
D: NA
J: TRBJ1-4
size: few
CDR3: CAWSEGDEKLFF
DNA: TGTGCCTGGAGTGAGGGAGATGAAAAACTGTTTTTT

V: TRBV7-8
D: TRBD1
J: TRBJ2-7
size: NA
CDR3: CASSRDRPNSYEQYF
DNA: TGTGCCAGCAGCCGGGACAGACCAAATTCCTACGAGCAGTACTTC

V: TRBV27
D: NA
J: TRBJ1-3
size: many
CDR3: CASSLRPSGNTIYF
DNA: TGTGCCAGCAGTTTACGTCCCTCTGGAAACACCATATATTTT

V: TRBV7-2
D: TRBD1
J: TRBJ2-3
size: many
CDR3: CASSLQGDPPTDTQYF
DNA: TGTGCCAGCAGCTTACAGGGGGATCCTCCCACAGATACGCAGTATTTT

V: TRBV11-2
D: NA
J: TRBJ1-1
size: many
CDR3: CASSLEMVGLSEAFF
DNA: TGTGCCAGCAGCTTAGAAATGGTGGGCCTCTCTGAAGCTTTCTTT

V: TRBV2
D: NA
J: TRBJ2-5
size: many
CDR3: CASRVDRQETQYF
DNA: TGTGCCAGCAGAGTCGACAGACAAGAGACCCAGTACTTC